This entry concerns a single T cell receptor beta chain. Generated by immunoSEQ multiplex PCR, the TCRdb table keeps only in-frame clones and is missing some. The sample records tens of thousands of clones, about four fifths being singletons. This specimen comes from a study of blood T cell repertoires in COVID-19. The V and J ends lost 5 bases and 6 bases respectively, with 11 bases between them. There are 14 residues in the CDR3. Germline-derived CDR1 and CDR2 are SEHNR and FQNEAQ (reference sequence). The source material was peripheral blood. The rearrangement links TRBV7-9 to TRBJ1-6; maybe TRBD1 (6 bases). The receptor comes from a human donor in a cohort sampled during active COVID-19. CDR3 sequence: CASSLGAANSPLHF. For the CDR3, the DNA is TGTGCCAGCAGCCTGGGGGCAGCTAATTCACCCCTCCACTTT.